These 22 T cell receptor beta chains originate from one sample sequenced in a study of blood T cell repertoires in COVID-19 (dated by TCRdb to 2018 to 2021). Library generation was performed with the immunoSEQ multiplex PCR assay. The table was pulled from immuneACCESS by TCRdb, which kept in-frame rearrangements only. Such tables lose some clones; where checked, under half of the loss comes from unresolved V genes, and the rest has no known cause. The sample table records 150,000 to 200,000 clones; 70% to 85% of these occur just once. The ten most abundant clones make up more than 4.5% of the sample. Sequencing was done on a sample of peripheral blood. The receptors stem from a woman in her 30s with acute or convalescent COVID-19.

The chain couples TRBV7-2 to TRBJ2-5; 8 bases agree with TRBD1. The V gene's germline CDR1 is SGHTA and CDR2 FQGNSA. This CDR3 spans 15 amino acids. The V segment lost 4 bases and the J segment 2 bases; nucleotides outside the gene matches: 6. This CDR3 reads CASSWGQDTQETQYF. The CDR3 DNA reads as TGTGCCAGCAGCTGGGGACAGGATACTCAAGAGACCCAGTACTTC.

The chain joins TRBV28 to TRBJ1-2, with 7 bases lining up with TRBD1. Looked up from germline, CDR1 is MDHEN and CDR2 is SYDVKM. V was pared by 7 bases and J by 6 bases, with 11 bases of the junction left unmatched. CDR3 length equals 14 residues. The chain's CDR3 is CASTATGPGHGYTF. DNA of the CDR3: TGTGCCAGCACTGCGACAGGGCCTGGCCATGGCTACACCTTC.

The rearrangement joins TRBV4-2 to TRBJ2-7; 12 bases agree with TRBD1. The V gene's germline CDR1 is LGHNA and CDR2 YNFKEQ. The V and J ends lost 4 bases and 4 bases, in that order; junction bases with no gene match: 5. The CDR3 is made up of 15 amino acids. The CDR3 reads CASSPGDRGPYEQYF. In nucleotides, the CDR3 is TGTGCCAGCAGCCCAGGGGACAGGGGGCCTTACGAGCAGTACTTC.

This chain joins TRBV6-6 and TRBJ2-7; 7 nucleotides line up with TRBD2. The CDR3 is made up of 14 amino acids. Germline-derived CDR1 and CDR2 are MNHNY and SVGAGI (reference sequence). V shed 5 bases and J 3 bases; nucleotides not matched to a gene: 7. The CDR3: CASSPPGLFYEQYF. The CDR3 bases are TGTGCCAGCAGTCCCCCGGGACTATTCTACGAGCAGTACTTC.

CDR3 nucleotides: TGTGCCAGCAGCCAAGAGGCAGGGGGATCACCCCTCCACTTT. Translating gives CASSQEAGGSPLHF. The chain links TRBV14 to TRBJ1-6, with 7 bases aligning to TRBD1. The CDR3 length is 14 residues. The germline gives CDR1 SGHDN, CDR2 FVKESK. The J segment lost 10 bases and the V segment lost 0 bases, leaving 3 bases of the junction unmatched.

The chain has TRBV11-2 and TRBJ2-7; TRBD1 matches at 8 bases. The V segment lost 3 bases and the J segment 0 bases; nucleotides outside the gene matches: 4. Germline V CDR1 and CDR2: SGHAT, FQNNGV. The CDR3 totals 15 residues. CDR3 sequence reads: CASSLGDRSSYEQYF. DNA for the CDR3: TGTGCCAGCAGCTTGGGGGACAGGAGCTCCTACGAGCAGTACTTC.

The V call is TRBV18, the J call TRBJ2-7; 7 bases map to TRBD1. The ends lost 2 bases at V and 5 bases at J; junction bases unmatched: 9. CDR3 length: 15 amino acids. Looked up from germline, CDR1 is KGHSH and CDR2 is LQKENI. The CDR3: CASSPTGQAGHEQYF. CDR3 nucleotide sequence: TGTGCCAGCTCACCAACAGGACAGGCTGGGCACGAGCAGTACTTC. Drawing the rest from reference TRBV18 and TRBJ2-7, the complete variable domain is NAGVMQNPRHLVRRRGQEARLRCSPMKGHSHVYWYRQLPEEGLKFMVYLQKENIIDESGMPKERFSAEFPKEGPSILRIQQVVRGDSAAYFCASSPTGQAGHEQYFGPGTRLTVT.

The V and J genes are TRBV6-2 or TRBV6-3 and TRBJ1-4; perhaps TRBD1 as D (6 bases). This CDR3 contains 15 residues. Looked up from germline, CDR1 is MNHEY and CDR2 is SVGEGT. V lost 2 bases and J 10 bases, leaving 17 bases between the germline ends. CDR3 loop: CASSYGGGMLGKLFF. CDR3 coding DNA: TGTGCCAGCAGTTACGGGGGGGGCATGCTCGGAAAACTGTTTTTT.

Notes on this clone: Other DNA sequences in this specimen translate into the identical CDR3. The chain links TRBV9 to TRBJ1-4, with D perhaps matching TRBD1 (5 bases). Germline V gene data show CDR1 as SGDLS and CDR2 as YYNGEE. The CDR3 loop spans 15 amino acids. Trimming shortened V by 0 bases and J by 5 bases, and 11 bases separated the two germline ends. Here the CDR3 DNA reads TGTGCCAGCAGCGTAGCTGGGGGGACGAATGAAAAACTGTTTTTT. Translated: CASSVAGGTNEKLFF. Using reference TRBV9 and TRBJ1-4 for the parts outside the CDR3, the full variable domain is DSGVTQTPKHLITATGQRVTLRCSPRSGDLSVYWYQQSLDQGLQFLIQYYNGEERAKGNILERFSAQQFPDLHSELNLSSLELGDSALYFCASSVAGGTNEKLFFGSGTQLSVL.

The gene calls are TRBV21-1 and TRBJ1-5; no check of the table's D call, TRBD1, against the DNA was made. TRBV21-1 is a recognized pseudogene. The CDR3 contains 20 residues. In DNA form, the CDR3 reads TGTGCCAGCAGGTCCAAACGGGACAGGGGGTGCGTTGGAAGCAATCAGCCCCAGCATTTT. Amino acid sequence: CASRSKRDRGCVGSNQPQHF.

The V call is TRBV10-1, the J call TRBJ1-2; no firm D call. V was shortened by 4 bases and J by 2 bases, with 2 bases between the two germline ends. This CDR3 has 11 amino acids. CDR1 WNHNN and CDR2 SYGVQD come from the germline V gene (reference sequence). This chain's CDR3 is CASSVNYGYTF. In DNA, the CDR3 is TGCGCCAGCAGTGTAAACTATGGCTACACCTTC.

This chain links TRBV27 with TRBJ2-3; maybe TRBD2 (5 bases). The CDR3 loop spans 13 amino acids. CDR1 and CDR2 from the germline V gene are MNHEY and SMNVEV (reference sequence). Trimming took off 7 bases at V and 2 bases at J, with 10 bases between the two ends. The CDR3 reads CASKYGVTDTQYF. The CDR3 bases are TGTGCCAGCAAATACGGGGTCACAGATACGCAGTATTTT.

CDR3 coding DNA: TGTGCCAGCAATCGGGGGGGAGGCTACACCTTC. Translation: CASNRGGGYTF. The chain combines TRBV28 with TRBJ1-2, with D possibly being TRBD1 (5 bases). The CDR3 extends over 11 amino acids. V was cut by 7 bases and J by 8 bases, with 11 bases left in between. CDR1 is MDHEN and CDR2 is SYDVKM in the germline V gene.

The chain joins TRBV28 to TRBJ2-1; 9 bases align to TRBD1. This CDR3 has 14 residues. Unmatched junction bases numbered 2, after V lost 4 bases and J lost 4 bases. Germline lookup yields CDR1 MDHEN and CDR2 SYDVKM. The CDR3 coding sequence is TGTGCCAGCAGTTCTGGACAGGGGTACAATGAGCAGTTCTTC. It is translated as CASSSGQGYNEQFF.

The genes are TRBV7-9 and TRBJ2-1, with D perhaps TRBD2 (5 bases). Germline lookup yields CDR1 SEHNR and CDR2 FQNEAQ (reference sequence). Trimming took 4 bases from V and 6 from J, leaving 22 bases between them. The CDR3 runs to 17 residues. The CDR3, as DNA: TGTGCCAGCAGCTCTCCTCCGGGGATTGCGGCTGTCAATGAGCAGTTCTTC. Its translation is CASSSPPGIAAVNEQFF.

This clone was seen a single time. The CDR3 protein is CAISEWRARNSPLHF. CDR3 nucleotides: TGTGCCATCAGTGAGTGGCGGGCGCGTAATTCACCCCTCCACTTT. This rearrangement joins TRBV10-3 to TRBJ1-6; D gene unclear. The germline CDR1 and CDR2 sequences are ENHRY and SYGVKD. Trimming took off 1 base at V and 6 bases at J, with 10 bases between the two ends. The CDR3 consists of 15 residues.

V gene TRBV30 combines with J gene TRBJ1-1; D ambiguous. Germline V gene lookup returns CDR1 GTSNPN and CDR2 SVGIG (reference sequence). V was shortened by 0 bases and J by 5 bases, with 10 bases between the two germline ends. The CDR3 spans 13 residues. In nucleotides, the CDR3 is TGTGCCTGGAGTGTTTCCCCGGGAACTGAAGCTTTCTTT. Translation: CAWSVSPGTEAFF.

A word on this clone: Other nucleotide sequences from this sample produce the same CDR3. The chain couples TRBV20-1 to TRBJ2-7; D not certain. This CDR3 has 11 amino acids. Per germline, CDR1 DFQATT and CDR2 SNEGSKA (reference sequence). V was shortened by 6 bases and J by 3 bases, with 9 bases between the two germline ends. The CDR3 sequence: CSASPLYEQYF. CDR3 DNA: TGCAGTGCGAGCCCACTCTACGAGCAGTACTTC.

The chain couples TRBV28 to TRBJ1-1; 7 positions agree with TRBD1. In germline, CDR1 is MDHEN, CDR2 SYDVKM. This CDR3 region has 15 residues. J lost 7 bases, V lost 3 bases, and 11 bases had no gene match. CDR3 residues: CASSLSRGDFSEAFF. Written as DNA, the CDR3 is TGTGCCAGCAGTTTGTCCAGGGGGGATTTTAGTGAAGCTTTCTTT. Variable domain in full (rest from reference TRBV28 and TRBJ1-1): DVKVTQSSRYLVKRTGEKVFLECVQDMDHENMFWYRQDPGLGLRLIYFSYDVKMKEKGDIPEGYSVSREKKERFSLILESASTNQTSMYLCASSLSRGDFSEAFFGQGTRLTVV.

The V call is TRBV6-5, the J call TRBJ2-1; D perhaps matches TRBD1 (5 bases). Germline CDR1 is MNHEY and CDR2 is SVGAGI. The V end lost 0 bases, the J end lost 4 bases, and 13 bases lay between the germline ends. The CDR3 is made up of 16 amino acids. The CDR3 region has the DNA TGTGCCAGCAGTTACTCCTCAGGGATGCGTTACAATGAGCAGTTCTTC. The encoded protein is CASSYSSGMRYNEQFF.

The table lists this clone with a few counts. This chain joins TRBV5-1 and TRBJ1-1, with 11 bases that match TRBD1. The CDR3 runs 15 residues. V was pared by 3 bases and J by 4 bases, with 5 bases of the junction left unmatched. Germline CDR1 is SGHRS and CDR2 is YFSETQ. CDR3 amino acids: CASSSQGTGGTEAFF. The DNA for the CDR3 is TGCGCCAGCAGCTCTCAGGGGACAGGGGGCACTGAAGCTTTCTTT.

V usage is TRBV5-4 and J usage is TRBJ2-3, with a weak D call TRBD2 (6 bases). V was trimmed by 4 bases and J by 0 bases, leaving 15 bases between them. This CDR3 contains 16 residues. Germline V gene data show CDR1 as SGHNT and CDR2 as YYREEE (reference sequence). CDR3 sequence reads: CASSPNLATSTDTQYF. CDR3 DNA: TGTGCCAGCAGCCCGAATCTAGCGACTAGCACAGATACGCAGTATTTT.